The rows below give T cell receptor beta chains drawn from one sample of a study of cytomegalovirus exposure and HLA in healthy donors. The repertoire was sequenced with immunoSEQ multiplex PCR; TCRdb's copy has only in-frame clones and lacks some. The profile shows about 180,000 clones, around 76% of them singletons. Material: PBMCs. The receptors were sampled from a woman aged 25-40 years in good health and CMV-seropositive. Each CDR3 is given with its conserved first and last residue. A D gene is named only where the DNA matches it firmly. Expanded clones get a size class; other rows say once, few or many, or leave the size out.

size,D,V,J,DNA,CDR3
few,.,TRBV2,TRBJ1-5,TGTGCCAGCAGTGAACCCAGGGGCGGCCAGCCCCAGCATTTT,CASSEPRGGQPQHF
.,TRBD1,TRBV2,TRBJ2-1,TGTGCCAGCAGTGAGACAGGGTCCTACAATGAGCAGTTCTTC,CASSETGSYNEQFF
.,TRBD2,TRBV5-1,TRBJ2-7,TGCGCCAGCAGCCTAGCGGGGGGAAGCGGCGAGCAGTACTTC,CASSLAGGSGEQYF
.,.,TRBV10-2,TRBJ1-2,TGCGCCAGCACCAACCGGGCAGGGGCTAGGAACTATGGCTACACCTTC,CASTNRAGARNYGYTF
few,.,TRBV6-1,TRBJ1-3,TGTGCCAGCAGTGAATCGCTGGGAGTCTCTGGAAACACCATATATTTT,CASSESLGVSGNTIYF
.,TRBD1,TRBV5-5,TRBJ1-2,TGTGCCAGCAGCTTGGCCGGACAGGGGGGTGGCTACACCTTC,CASSLAGQGGGYTF
.,.,TRBV6-1,TRBJ2-7,TGTGCCAGCAGAGAAGGAGAAGCGGGCCTCTACGAGCAGTACTTC,CASREGEAGLYEQYF
.,.,TRBV27,TRBJ2-7,TGTGCCAGCAGTTTAAAGGGAGCTAGCTACGAGCAGTACTTC,CASSLKGASYEQYF
.,TRBD1,TRBV5-1,TRBJ1-2,TGCGCCAGCAGCTTGTTAACAGGGGGTGGCTACACCTTC,CASSLLTGGGYTF
.,TRBD1,TRBV5-1,TRBJ1-6,TGCGCCAGCAGCATAGGACACGGACAGGGGGGATCACCCCTCCACTTT,CASSIGHGQGGSPLHF
.,TRBD1,TRBV11-2,TRBJ1-4,TGTGCCAGCAGCTTAGAAGGTACGGACAGGGTCTTTGCAACTAATGAAAAACTGTTTTTT,CASSLEGTDRVFATNEKLFF
once,TRBD2,TRBV4-2,TRBJ2-1,TGTGCCAGCAGCCAAGACACATGGACTAGCGGGGGGCGGGGTGAGCAGTTCTTC,CASSQDTWTSGGRGEQFF
few,.,TRBV5-4,TRBJ1-6,TGTGCCAGCAGCTCGACAGCGGGCCACAATTCACCCCTCCACTTT,CASSSTAGHNSPLHF
.,.,TRBV6-1,TRBJ2-1,TGTGCCAGCAGTGAAGACAGGGCAAATGAGCAGTTCTTC,CASSEDRANEQFF
.,TRBD2,TRBV28,TRBJ2-1,TGTGCCAGCAGTCCCCGGGACTACGACAATGAGCAGTTCTTC,CASSPRDYDNEQFF
.,.,TRBV14,TRBJ2-5,TGTGCCAGCAGCCAAGGTTGGAACAGGCTCCAAGAGACCCAGTACTTC,CASSQGWNRLQETQYF
.,.,TRBV6-5,TRBJ1-6,TGTGCCAGCAGTTACGGTCAGGGGTATTCACCCCTCCACTTT,CASSYGQGYSPLHF
.,TRBD1,TRBV9,TRBJ2-3,TGTGCCAGCAGCGTCGGGACAGGGAGTAGTCTAGGTACGCAGTATTTT,CASSVGTGSSLGTQYF
once,TRBD1,TRBV6-1,TRBJ1-4,TGTGCCAGCAGTAAAGGGACCGGGACAGGTTTTGAAAAACTGTTTTTT,CASSKGTGTGFEKLFF
.,TRBD2,TRBV11-2,TRBJ2-1,TGTGCCAGCAGCTTAAGGGGCGGGGGGTACAATGAGCAGTTCTTC,CASSLRGGGYNEQFF
.,.,TRBV4-1,TRBJ2-5,TGCGCCAGCAGCCCACGAGAGAGGGAGACCCAGTACTTC,CASSPRERETQYF
.,.,TRBV29-1,TRBJ2-5,TGCAGCGTTGCGGGTTCCCAAGAGACCCAGTACTTC,CSVAGSQETQYF